This T cell receptor beta chain is from a study of beta chain features in type 1 diabetes. Regarding the study as a whole: Type 1 diabetes patients had TCRB CDR3s that were shorter (moderately but significantly so) in all four CD4+ subsets.

Every isolated RNA sample was fully reverse transcribed, so sequencing captured expressed TCRB transcripts. Profiled with immunoSEQ multiplex PCR; TCRdb holds only in-frame clones, not every one. The table shows a few hundred thousand clones, with 10% to 15% occurring only once. A note on this clone: The antigen remains unidentified.

The ends lost 0 bases at V and 5 bases at J; junction bases unmatched: 8. The CDR3 has 16 amino acids. CDR1 is MNHNY, CDR2 SVGAGI, per germline (reference sequence). Specimen: naive CD4+ T cells from blood. The TCR comes from a woman aged 18-29 years with type 1 diabetes. The V gene is TRBV6-6, the J gene TRBJ1-2; 8 bases fit TRBD1. Here the CDR3 reads CASSYSGTGGEYGYTF. DNA of the CDR3: TGTGCCAGCAGTTACTCAGGGACAGGAGGGGAATATGGCTACACCTTC.